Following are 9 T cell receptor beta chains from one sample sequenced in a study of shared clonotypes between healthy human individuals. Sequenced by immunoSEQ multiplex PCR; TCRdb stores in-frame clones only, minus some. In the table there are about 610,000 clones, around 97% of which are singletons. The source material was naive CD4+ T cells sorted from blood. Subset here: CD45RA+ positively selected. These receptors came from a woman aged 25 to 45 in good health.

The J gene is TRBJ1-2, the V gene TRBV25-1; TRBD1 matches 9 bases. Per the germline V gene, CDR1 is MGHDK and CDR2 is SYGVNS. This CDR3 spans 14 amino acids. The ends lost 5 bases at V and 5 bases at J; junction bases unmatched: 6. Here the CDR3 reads CASSTGGGMYGYTF. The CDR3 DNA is TGTGCCAGCAGTACAGGGGGCGGAATGTATGGCTACACCTTC.

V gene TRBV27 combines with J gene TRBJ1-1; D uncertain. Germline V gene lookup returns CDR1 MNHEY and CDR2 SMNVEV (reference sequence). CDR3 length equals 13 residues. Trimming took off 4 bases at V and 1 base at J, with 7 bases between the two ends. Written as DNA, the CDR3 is TGTGCCAGCAGTTGGGAGGGGAACACTGAAGCTTTCTTT. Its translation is CASSWEGNTEAFF.

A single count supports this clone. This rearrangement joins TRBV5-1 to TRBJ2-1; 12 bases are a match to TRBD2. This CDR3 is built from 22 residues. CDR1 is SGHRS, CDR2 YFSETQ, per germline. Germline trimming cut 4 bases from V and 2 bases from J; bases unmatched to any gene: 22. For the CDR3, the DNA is TGCGCCAGCAGCGCCCGATCTCCCCTAGCGGGAGGGCCTCGACTCACCTACAATGAGCAGTTCTTC. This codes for CASSARSPLAGGPRLTYNEQFF.

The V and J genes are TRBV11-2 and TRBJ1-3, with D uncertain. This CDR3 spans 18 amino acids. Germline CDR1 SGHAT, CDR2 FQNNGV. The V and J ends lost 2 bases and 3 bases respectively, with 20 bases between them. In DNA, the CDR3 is TGTGCCAGCAGCTTAAGTAGCTGGGAGCCCTCGAATGGAAACACCATATATTTT. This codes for CASSLSSWEPSNGNTIYF.

CDR3 amino acids: CASSQEGGSPPDTQYF. CDR3 in DNA: TGCGCCAGCAGCCAAGAAGGGGGGAGTCCCCCAGATACGCAGTATTTT. The chain links TRBV4-1 to TRBJ2-3; possibly TRBD1 or TRBD2 for D (6 bases each). There are 16 residues in the CDR3. V gave up 0 bases and J gave up 4 bases, with 14 bases separating them. Germline V gives CDR1 MGHRA, CDR2 YSYEKL.

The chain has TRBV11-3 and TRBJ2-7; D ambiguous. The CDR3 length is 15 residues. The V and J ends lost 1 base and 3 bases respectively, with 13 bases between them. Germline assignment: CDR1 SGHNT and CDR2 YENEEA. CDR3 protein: CASSLGAGSLYEQYF. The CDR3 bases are TGTGCCAGCAGCTTAGGGGCAGGATCACTCTACGAGCAGTACTTC.

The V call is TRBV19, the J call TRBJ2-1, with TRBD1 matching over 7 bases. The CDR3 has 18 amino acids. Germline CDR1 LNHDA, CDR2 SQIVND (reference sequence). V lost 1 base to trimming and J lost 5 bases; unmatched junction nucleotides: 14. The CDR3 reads CASSIVTGALLLDNEQFF. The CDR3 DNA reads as TGTGCCAGTAGTATAGTAACAGGGGCACTATTATTGGACAATGAGCAGTTCTTC.

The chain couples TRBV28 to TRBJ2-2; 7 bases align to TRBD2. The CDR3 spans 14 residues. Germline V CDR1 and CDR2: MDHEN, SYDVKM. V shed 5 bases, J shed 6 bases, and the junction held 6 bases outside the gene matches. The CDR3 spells CASSRSSGAGELFF. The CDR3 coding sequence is TGTGCCAGCAGTCGCTCTAGCGGAGCCGGGGAGCTGTTTTTT.

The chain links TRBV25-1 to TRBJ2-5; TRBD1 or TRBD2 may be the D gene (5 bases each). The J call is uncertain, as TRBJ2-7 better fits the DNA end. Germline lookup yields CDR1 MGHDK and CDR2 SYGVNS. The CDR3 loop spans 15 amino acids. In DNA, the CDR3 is TGTGCCAGCAGTGAAATGGGACCCCATTTCGGCGAGCAGTACTTC. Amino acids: CASSEMGPHFGEQYF.